One and the same sample provided the 28 T cell receptor beta chains below, sequenced in a study of blood T cell repertoires in COVID-19. Libraries were prepared by immunoSEQ multiplex PCR; TCRdb keeps only in-frame clonotypes and omits some of them. The sample has 200,000 to 250,000 clones; under 90% are singletons. Sequencing input: peripheral blood. These TCRs come from a man aged 25 to 45 with active or convalescent COVID-19.

The chain carries TRBV15 and TRBJ1-4; tentatively, D is TRBD1 (5 bases). This CDR3 has 16 residues. The V end was cut by 0 bases, the J end by 5 bases, with 13 bases between. From germline, CDR1 is LNHNV and CDR2 YYDKDF (reference sequence). Here the CDR3 reads CATSRDLMGGNEKLFF. DNA for the CDR3: TGTGCCACCAGCAGAGACCTGATGGGGGGAAATGAAAAACTGTTTTTT.

This rearrangement joins TRBV20-1 to TRBJ2-7, with a weak D call TRBD2 (6 bases). Germline V gives CDR1 DFQATT, CDR2 SNEGSKA (reference sequence). The CDR3 is 15 amino acids. The V gene lost 3 bases and the J gene lost 1 base, with 16 bases spanning the gap. CDR3 nucleotides: TGCAGTGCTAGTAGTATGGGCGGGAATTCCTACGAGCAGTACTTC. It encodes CSASSMGGNSYEQYF.

The chain uses TRBV21-1 and TRBJ1-1; the DNA was not compared with TRBD1, the D call given in the table. TRBV21-1 is shown as a pseudogene. The CDR3 sequence is 13 residues long. CDR3: CASQQGENTEAFF. The CDR3 DNA follows: TGTGCCAGTCAACAGGGAGAGAACACTGAAGCTTTCTTT.

This chain connects TRBV27 to TRBJ1-1, with TRBD1 as a possible D gene (5 bases). The ends were cut back, 7 bases at V and 8 bases at J, with 17 bases in the middle. This CDR3 is built from 13 residues. Germline values: CDR1 MNHEY, CDR2 SMNVEV (reference sequence). The CDR3 sequence: CASIPRWGHEAFF. The DNA for the CDR3 is TGTGCCAGCATTCCCAGATGGGGCCACGAAGCTTTCTTT.

The chain links TRBV14 to TRBJ2-7; 8 positions agree with TRBD1. Losses at the gene ends were 4 bases for V and 3 bases for J; bases not matched to a gene: 11. CDR1 and CDR2 from the germline V gene are SGHDN and FVKESK. This CDR3 contains 16 residues. The CDR3, as DNA: TGTGCCAGCAGCCCCTTCGGACAGGGCGCGATCTACGAGCAGTACTTC. It specifies CASSPFGQGAIYEQYF.

This chain links TRBV18 with TRBJ1-3; no clear D. Germline V gives CDR1 KGHSH, CDR2 LQKENI. This CDR3 has 15 amino acids. The germline V and J ends were trimmed by 6 bases and 1 base, with 13 bases remaining between them. The CDR3 region is CASSRSSDSGNTIYF. For the CDR3, the DNA is TGTGCCAGCTCGCGGTCCTCGGATTCTGGAAACACCATATATTTT.

The gene calls are TRBV29-1 and TRBJ1-1; TRBD1 might be the D (6 bases). The CDR3 loop spans 16 amino acids. Trimming pared 3 bases from V and 3 bases from J, leaving 20 bases between. CDR1 is SQVTM, CDR2 ANQGSEA, per germline. CDR3 nucleotide sequence: TGCAGCGTTGACGGACAGATTGGGGGTTCGGACACTGAAGCTTTCTTT. Translated: CSVDGQIGGSDTEAFF.

The chain combines TRBV9 with TRBJ2-7; TRBD2 agrees at 10 bases. V shed 0 bases and J 2 bases; nucleotides not matched to a gene: 2. Germline V lookup: CDR1 SGDLS, CDR2 YYNGEE. The CDR3 extends over 15 amino acids. The CDR3 reads CASSVDSGGTYEQYF. CDR3 nucleotides: TGTGCCAGCAGCGTAGATAGCGGGGGGACCTACGAGCAGTACTTC.

This clone came up a few times. The chain joins TRBV14 to TRBJ1-2; TRBD1 agrees at 11 bases. Germline V lookup: CDR1 SGHDN, CDR2 FVKESK. CDR3 length: 16 residues. With V trimmed by 1 base and J by 4 bases, 5 bases remained unmatched. In DNA, the CDR3 is TGTGCCAGCAGCCAAGGGGGACAGGGGGTGAGCTATGGCTACACCTTC. Protein product: CASSQGGQGVSYGYTF.

The CDR3 DNA reads TGTGCCAGCAGCGGGGACAGGAGGGAAAAACTGTTTTTT. Encoded protein: CASSGDRREKLFF. The genes are TRBV5-4 and TRBJ1-4; TRBD1 matches 8 bases. Trimming took 4 bases from V and 8 from J; bases not matched to a gene: 4. Per germline, CDR1 SGHNT and CDR2 YYREEE (reference sequence). CDR3 length equals 13 residues.

The J gene is TRBJ1-5, the V gene TRBV5-6, with D unresolved. The CDR3 is 16 amino acids. V lost 1 base and J lost 0, with 11 bases in between. In germline, CDR1 is SGHDT, CDR2 YYEEEE. The CDR3 spells CASSLRKDYSNQPQHF. CDR3 in DNA: TGTGCCAGCAGCTTGAGAAAGGACTATAGCAATCAGCCCCAGCATTTT.

The CDR3 bases are TGTGCCAGAAGCTCAGCGAACAGGGGCTACGAGCAGTACTTC. It encodes CARSSANRGYEQYF. The chain joins TRBV5-3 to TRBJ2-7; TRBD1 matches 7 bases. TRBV5-3 qualifies as an ORF whose function is uncertain. V gave up 3 bases and J gave up 3 bases; unmatched junction bases: 6. The CDR3 totals 14 residues.

This chain connects TRBV30 to TRBJ2-2; 7 nucleotides match TRBD1. Trimming took 2 bases from V and 8 from J; bases not matched to a gene: 8. Looked up from germline, CDR1 is GTSNPN and CDR2 is SVGIG (reference sequence). This CDR3 is 14 amino acids long. The CDR3 is CAWSRVTGRGELFF. CDR3 in DNA: TGTGCCTGGAGTAGGGTGACAGGGAGAGGGGAGCTGTTTTTT.

The chain combines TRBV5-1 with TRBJ1-1, with a possible D match to TRBD1 (5 bases). V was trimmed by 0 bases and J by 5 bases, leaving 14 bases between them. The CDR3 spans 15 residues. Germline CDR1 and CDR2: SGHRS and YFSETQ. CDR3: CASSLDKGIRTEAFF. In DNA, the CDR3 is TGCGCCAGCAGCTTGGATAAGGGGATTCGGACTGAAGCTTTCTTT.

This clone was observed a few times. V usage is TRBV7-9 and J usage is TRBJ2-2; D not resolved. Germline CDR1 is SEHNR and CDR2 is FQNEAQ (reference sequence). This CDR3 is 14 amino acids long. V lost 2 bases to trimming and J lost 1 base, with 5 bases between them. The CDR3 coding sequence is TGTGCCAGCAGCTTAATCGTGAACACCGGGGAGCTGTTTTTT. Encoded protein: CASSLIVNTGELFF.

Notes on this clone: Germline and junction disagree at one end, which may indicate a read error. The chain couples TRBV12-3 or TRBV12-4 to TRBJ1-1; possible D gene TRBD1, 5 bases. The CDR3 totals 10 residues. CDR3 protein: CASSLRDSQF. CDR3 coding DNA: TGTGCCAGCAGTCTCCGGGACTCGCAGTTT.

The genes are TRBV5-1 and TRBJ2-7, with TRBD1 identical over 10 bases. The CDR3 length is 16 residues. Germline V gene lookup returns CDR1 SGHRS and CDR2 YFSETQ. Trimming removed 0 bases from V and 6 bases from J; junction bases left unmatched: 9. The CDR3 bases are TGCGCCAGCAGCTTGGCCCGAAGCGACAGGGGGCGCGAGCAGTACTTC. As protein: CASSLARSDRGREQYF.

The rearrangement links TRBV5-1 to TRBJ1-4; 8 bases are a match to TRBD1. Germline V gene lookup returns CDR1 SGHRS and CDR2 YFSETQ. The CDR3 is 16 amino acids. With 1 base clipped from V and 4 bases from J, the junction kept 6 bases outside the gene matches. The CDR3 spells CASSLPGGVGNEKLFF. DNA of the CDR3: TGCGCCAGCAGCTTGCCAGGGGGCGTGGGTAATGAAAAACTGTTTTTT.

The rearrangement joins TRBV27 to TRBJ2-2; no clear D gene. Germline loops: CDR1 MNHEY, CDR2 SMNVEV (reference sequence). Trimming removed 3 bases from V and 1 base from J, with 6 bases in between. CDR3 length: 14 residues. The CDR3, as DNA: TGTGCCAGCAGTTTGTTCTGGAACACCGGGGAGCTGTTTTTT. It encodes CASSLFWNTGELFF.

The table lists this clone with a few counts. The chain joins TRBV25-1 to TRBJ2-3, with D possibly TRBD2 on 5 matching bases. This CDR3 contains 15 residues. Germline values: CDR1 MGHDK, CDR2 SYGVNS. The germline V and J ends were trimmed by 2 bases and 0 bases, with 9 bases remaining between them. This chain's CDR3 is CASSERRTSTDTQYF. The CDR3 nucleotides read TGTGCCAGCAGTGAACGGCGGACTAGCACAGATACGCAGTATTTT.

The chain links TRBV4-2 to TRBJ1-2; TRBD1 might be the D (5 bases). Trimming took off 3 bases at V and 5 bases at J, with 10 bases between the two ends. Germline V CDR1 and CDR2: LGHNA, YNFKEQ. CDR3 length: 13 residues. CDR3 sequence: CASSQPTVYGYTF. CDR3 nucleotide sequence: TGTGCCAGCAGCCAGCCGACAGTTTATGGCTACACCTTC.

The chain recombines TRBV4-2 with TRBJ2-3, with D perhaps TRBD1 (5 bases). V was clipped by 1 base and J by 3 bases, with 23 bases between them. The CDR3 runs 19 residues. CDR1 and CDR2 (germline): LGHNA, YNFKEQ. The CDR3 DNA sequence: TGTGCCAGCAGCCAAGCTCAGGGCGCCCCGAGCCCTATGACAGATACGCAGTATTTT. Its protein is CASSQAQGAPSPMTDTQYF.

The rearrangement joins TRBV18 to TRBJ2-5; 11 bases fit TRBD2. The junction had 8 bases not matched to a gene; V was cut back by 7 bases and J by 4 bases. This CDR3 region has 15 residues. Germline CDR1 reads KGHSH; CDR2 reads LQKENI. The CDR3 coding sequence is TGTGCCAGCTTCCTACTAGCGGGAGAAGGAGAGACCCAGTACTTC. This codes for CASFLLAGEGETQYF. Complete variable domain (other parts from reference TRBV18 and TRBJ2-5): NAGVMQNPRHLVRRRGQEARLRCSPMKGHSHVYWYRQLPEEGLKFMVYLQKENIIDESGMPKERFSAEFPKEGPSILRIQQVVRGDSAAYFCASFLLAGEGETQYFGPGTRLLVL.

The count of this clone is one. V is TRBV5-4 and J is TRBJ2-1, with TRBD2 matching over 10 bases. Germline lookup yields CDR1 SGHNT and CDR2 YYREEE (reference sequence). After removal of 3 bases from V and 4 bases from J, the junction contained 10 bases not matched to a gene. This CDR3 contains 17 residues. CDR3 sequence reads: CASSSRAAGGLYNEQFF. As DNA, the CDR3 is TGTGCCAGCAGCTCCCGGGCAGCGGGGGGGTTATACAATGAGCAGTTCTTC.

This clone was observed a single time. The gene calls are TRBV5-4 and TRBJ2-1, with TRBD2 matching 9 bases. There are 16 residues in the CDR3. Per germline, CDR1 SGHNT and CDR2 YYREEE (reference sequence). The ends lost 4 bases at V and 8 bases at J; junction bases unmatched: 13. This chain's CDR3 is CASSQGLAPPVDEQFF. The DNA for the CDR3 is TGTGCCAGCAGCCAGGGACTAGCCCCCCCCGTCGATGAGCAGTTCTTC.

The DNA of the CDR3 is TGTGCCAGCAGGCCTCTAGGGGGGGCAGGTGAGCAGTTCTTC. Protein: CASRPLGGAGEQFF. The gene calls are TRBV27 and TRBJ2-1; D possibly corresponds to TRBD2 (7 bases). The V gene's germline CDR1 is MNHEY and CDR2 SMNVEV (reference sequence). CDR3 length: 14 residues. With 6 bases removed from V and 9 bases from J, the gap between germline ends came to 18 bases.

The chain couples TRBV5-4 to TRBJ1-1, with 7 positions matching TRBD1. V lost 6 bases, J lost 1 base, and 9 bases stayed unmatched. This CDR3 is built from 15 residues. Looked up from germline, CDR1 is SGHNT and CDR2 is YYREEE (reference sequence). The DNA for the CDR3 is TGTGCCAGCAATCGAGGAAGGGGGCCGAACACTGAAGCTTTCTTT. It translates to CASNRGRGPNTEAFF.

J is TRBJ2-7 and V is TRBV10-3; 11 positions agree with TRBD2. The ends lost 10 bases at V and 7 bases at J; junction bases unmatched: 12. Per germline, CDR1 ENHRY and CDR2 SYGVKD. The length of the CDR3 is 14 residues. In DNA, the CDR3 is TGTGCCACCCAACCTACTAGCGGGAGCCGAGAGCAGTACTTC. This codes for CATQPTSGSREQYF.